This entry features one T cell receptor beta chain sequence. The data belong to a study of blood T cell repertoires in COVID-19. Across the study: Researchers got acute and convalescent COVID-19 samples from the United States, Italy and Spain. The cDNA or gDNA used as material had been derived from T cells, B-cell-depleted T cells, or PBMCs.

This CDR3 region has 14 residues. The germline CDR1 and CDR2 sequences are SGHKS and YYEKEE (reference sequence). V was pared by 4 bases and J by 9 bases, with 10 bases of the junction left unmatched. In the study's own analysis: By means of reference gene primer amplification, nucleated cell counts were estimated. Assay: immunoSEQ multiplex PCR; the TCRdb copy retains only in-frame clones and omits some. The DNA was the basis for D and trimming; V, J and clone size are from that table. The sample shows tens of thousands of clones, around four fifths of them seen only once. Sequenced input: peripheral blood. This clonotype was obtained from a woman in her 70s with active or convalescent COVID-19. The chain combines TRBV5-5 with TRBJ1-2; 9 nucleotides line up with TRBD1. CDR3 sequence: CASSQNTGGSSYTF. As DNA, the CDR3 is TGTGCCAGCAGCCAAAATACAGGGGGCTCTAGCTACACCTTC.